This TCR beta chain was sequenced in a study of identical twins. TCRdb reprocessed the 5' RACE reads via MiXCR and lists one record per CDR3 protein. The table records about 1.7 million distinct CDR3 sequences, about 30% of them present only once. In germline, CDR1 is SGDLS, CDR2 YYNGEE. This CDR3 comprises 15 residues. Each donor (without exception) was a healthy Caucasian. About this clonotype: The junction does not match germline at one end; this may be a read error.

Sequenced input: cord blood. This receptor was identified in a newborn girl in good health. This chain uses TRBV9 with TRBJ2-3, with D perhaps matching TRBD2 (5 bases). CDR3 loop: CSSSVLEGGTDAQYF. In nucleotides, the CDR3 is TGTTCCAGCAGCGTTCTGGAAGGAGGCACAGATGCGCAGTATTTT. Looking up the rest from reference TRBV9 and TRBJ2-3 gives the full variable domain: DSGVTQTPKHLITATGQRVTLRCSPRSGDLSVYWYQQSLDQGLQFLIQYYNGEERAKGNILERFSAQQFPDLHSELNLSSLELGDSALYFCSSSVLEGGTDAQYFGPGTRLTVL.